These 24 T cell receptor beta chains were all obtained from the same sample, sequenced in a study of blood T cell repertoires in COVID-19. Profiling relied on immunoSEQ multiplex PCR, and the TCRdb table lists in-frame clones only, not all of them. The sample yields 310,000 or so clones, approximately 86% seen once. Material: peripheral blood. The receptor set was obtained from a woman aged 30 to 39 who had recovered from COVID-19.

The rearrangement links TRBV20-1 to TRBJ2-3, with a weak D call TRBD2 (5 bases). Per the germline V gene, CDR1 is DFQATT and CDR2 is SNEGSKA (reference sequence). V lost 3 bases to trimming and J lost 7 bases, with 23 bases between them. The CDR3 is made up of 16 amino acids. The DNA for the CDR3 is TGCAGTGCTAGTGACGGTCGGAGCGGTGCCCCGTATACGCAGTATTTT. Its protein is CSASDGRSGAPYTQYF.

This rearrangement joins TRBV7-9 to TRBJ2-5, with TRBD2 matching 7 bases. V shed 4 bases, J shed 4 bases, and the junction held 12 bases outside the gene matches. The germline V gene encodes CDR1 SEHNR and CDR2 FQNEAQ (reference sequence). The CDR3 runs 16 residues. This CDR3 is CASSSAASGVRETQYF. The CDR3 DNA is TGTGCCAGCAGCTCAGCAGCTAGCGGAGTGCGAGAGACCCAGTACTTC. Using reference TRBV7-9 and TRBJ2-5 for the parts outside the CDR3, the full variable domain is DTGVSQNPRHKITKRGQNVTFRCDPISEHNRLYWYRQTLGQGPEFLTYFQNEAQLEKSRLLSDRFSAERPKGSFSTLEIQRTEQGDSAMYLCASSSAASGVRETQYFGPGTRLLVL.

This chain joins TRBV6-1 and TRBJ1-5, with TRBD1 matching over 9 bases. The CDR3 runs to 16 residues. The V and J ends lost 3 bases and 5 bases, in that order; junction bases with no gene match: 8. The germline gives CDR1 MNHNS, CDR2 SASEGT. CDR3 DNA sequence: TGTGCCAGCAGTGATCTTCCGGGACAGGGCTATCAGCCCCAGCATTTT. Translated: CASSDLPGQGYQPQHF.

The chain combines TRBV11-2 with TRBJ2-7; 13 nucleotides match TRBD2. The trim removed 5 bases at V and 0 bases at J, leaving 7 bases unmatched. The CDR3 extends over 17 amino acids. Germline CDR1 SGHAT, CDR2 FQNNGV. The CDR3 nucleotides are TGTGCCAGCAGCGCGGGACTAGCGGGATATAACTCCTACGAGCAGTACTTC. This gives the protein CASSAGLAGYNSYEQYF.

This clone was observed a few times. This chain's CDR3 is CASSGGGNQPQHF. Here the CDR3 DNA reads TGTGCCAGCAGCGGCGGGGGCAATCAGCCCCAGCATTTT. V is TRBV11-2 and J is TRBJ1-5, with D uncertain. V was pared by 5 bases and J by 2 bases, with 7 bases between. This CDR3 spans 13 amino acids. CDR1 SGHAT and CDR2 FQNNGV come from the germline V gene. The full variable domain, with the rest looked up from reference TRBV11-2 and TRBJ1-5, is EAGVAQSPRYKIIEKRQSVAFWCNPISGHATLYWYQQILGQGPKLLIQFQNNGVVDDSQLPKDRFSAERLKGVDSTLKIQPAKLEDSAVYLCASSGGGNQPQHFGDGTRLSIL.

This clone turned up a few times. The chain has TRBV5-1 and TRBJ2-7; 7 nucleotides match TRBD1. CDR1 and CDR2 from the germline V gene are SGHRS and YFSETQ. The CDR3 has 15 residues. The V segment lost 4 bases and the J segment 7 bases; nucleotides outside the gene matches: 14. The CDR3 DNA sequence: TGCGCCAGCAGCACACGACAGGGAGTGGTGGAGGAGCAGTACTTC. Encoded protein: CASSTRQGVVEEQYF.

The chain combines TRBV2 with TRBJ2-4; perhaps TRBD1 as D (6 bases). Germline V CDR1 and CDR2: SNHLY, FYNNEI. Trimming took 5 bases from V and 6 from J, leaving 8 bases between them. CDR3 size: 12 residues. The CDR3 sequence: CASSYRVNIQYF. CDR3 DNA sequence: TGTGCCAGCAGTTACAGGGTAAACATTCAGTACTTC. Based on the CDR3 plus reference TRBV2 and TRBJ2-4, the full variable domain is EPEVTQTPSHQVTQMGQEVILRCVPISNHLYFYWYRQILGQKVEFLVSFYNNEISEKSEIFDDQFSVERPDGSNFTLKIRSTKLEDSAMYFCASSYRVNIQYFGAGTRLSVL.

The chain employs TRBV5-4 and TRBJ1-1; TRBD1 matches 8 bases. The CDR3 loop spans 14 amino acids. Germline assignment: CDR1 SGHNT and CDR2 YYREEE (reference sequence). Unmatched junction bases numbered 5, after V lost 5 bases and J lost 2 bases. CDR3 bases: TGTGCCAGCAGACCGGACAGGGATAACACTGAAGCTTTCTTT. Translation: CASRPDRDNTEAFF. The whole variable domain, remainder taken from reference TRBV5-4 and TRBJ1-1, is ETGVTQSPTHLIKTRGQQVTLRCSSQSGHNTVSWYQQALGQGPQFIFQYYREEENGRGNFPPRFSGLQFPNYSSELNVNALELDDSALYLCASRPDRDNTEAFFGQGTRLTVV.

The CDR3 protein is CATSREQGASDTGELFF. The CDR3 DNA follows: TGTGCCACCAGCAGAGAGCAGGGGGCAAGTGACACCGGGGAGCTGTTTTTT. This rearrangement joins TRBV15 to TRBJ2-2; 8 bases align to TRBD1. This CDR3 has 17 residues. The J segment lost 3 bases and the V segment lost 0 bases, leaving 6 bases of the junction unmatched. Per germline, CDR1 LNHNV and CDR2 YYDKDF (reference sequence).

This sequence joins TRBV5-6 and TRBJ2-3, with 7 bases that match TRBD2. CDR1 SGHDT and CDR2 YYEEEE come from the germline V gene. The CDR3 sequence is 15 residues long. Trimming took 1 base from V and 6 from J; bases not matched to a gene: 8. DNA of the CDR3: TGTGCCAGCAGCTTGCAGGGAGGGGTAGGTGATACGCAGTATTTT. It codes for CASSLQGGVGDTQYF.

This clone appeared many times. This chain connects TRBV19 to TRBJ1-5, with TRBD1 as a possible D gene (5 bases). The V gene lost 3 bases and the J gene lost 3 bases, with 12 bases spanning the gap. Germline CDR1 and CDR2: LNHDA and SQIVND (reference sequence). CDR3 length: 15 residues. In DNA form, the CDR3 reads TGTGCCAGTAGTATTGTTTTGGGGCCCAATCAGCCCCAGCATTTT. Its translation: CASSIVLGPNQPQHF.

The J gene is TRBJ2-7, the V gene TRBV19, with D possibly matching TRBD1 (7 bases). The CDR3 runs 14 residues. V was pared by 4 bases and J by 4 bases, with 14 bases between. Germline loops: CDR1 LNHDA, CDR2 SQIVND (reference sequence). The CDR3 DNA is TGTGCCAGTAGTACTACAGGGGCGGGGTACGAGCAGTACTTC. This gives the protein CASSTTGAGYEQYF.

This chain uses TRBV11-2 with TRBJ2-7, with a weak D call TRBD1 (5 bases). The CDR3 contains 15 residues. Germline CDR1 SGHAT, CDR2 FQNNGV. V dropped 5 bases and J dropped 4 bases, with 18 bases sitting between them. DNA of the CDR3: TGTGCCAGCAGCGGGGCTACTGCTCACTTATACGAGCAGTACTTC. Protein product: CASSGATAHLYEQYF.

This clone occurred once. The chain has TRBV27 and TRBJ2-7; unclear D gene. The V gene's germline CDR1 is MNHEY and CDR2 SMNVEV (reference sequence). This CDR3 spans 15 amino acids. Trimming took 6 bases from V and 6 from J, leaving 21 bases between them. This CDR3 reads CASRINTTPLGEQYF. CDR3 DNA: TGTGCCAGCAGAATTAACACTACACCCCTCGGCGAGCAGTACTTC.

This clone was seen a single time. The CDR3: CASSTQGAYGYTF. The CDR3 region has the DNA TGTGCCAGCAGCACCCAGGGGGCCTATGGCTACACCTTC. The chain links TRBV28 to TRBJ1-2; 8 bases line up with TRBD1. Germline V CDR1 and CDR2: MDHEN, SYDVKM. V shed 6 bases and J 4 bases; nucleotides not matched to a gene: 4. CDR3 length: 13 residues.

In nucleotides, the CDR3 is TGTGCCAGCAGCTTGTTTTCGGGGGCGAACACCGGGGAGCTGTTTTTT. This codes for CASSLFSGANTGELFF. This sequence joins TRBV5-4 and TRBJ2-2, with a possible D match to TRBD2 (6 bases). The V and J ends lost 1 base and 0 bases respectively, with 10 bases between them. Germline assignment: CDR1 SGHNT and CDR2 YYREEE (reference sequence). This CDR3 is built from 16 residues.

The chain is built from TRBV6-5 and TRBJ1-1, with D possibly matching TRBD1 (5 bases). V was pared by 6 bases and J by 0 bases, with 14 bases between. CDR1 and CDR2 from the germline V gene are MNHEY and SVGAGI. This CDR3 region has 15 residues. The CDR3 DNA follows: TGTGCCAGCAGATTCGGGGGGGGGATGAACACTGAAGCTTTCTTT. Encoded protein: CASRFGGGMNTEAFF.

This chain links TRBV30 with TRBJ2-5, with D possibly being TRBD2 (5 bases). CDR3 size: 13 residues. The germline CDR1 and CDR2 sequences are GTSNPN and SVGIG (reference sequence). V was cut by 1 base and J by 5 bases, with 11 bases left in between. The CDR3 here is CAWSGGLGETQYF. CDR3 sequence (DNA): TGTGCCTGGAGTGGCGGGTTGGGGGAGACCCAGTACTTC.

The J gene is TRBJ1-6, the V gene TRBV2, with unresolved D. The CDR3 loop spans 16 amino acids. The germline V gene has CDR1 SNHLY and CDR2 FYNNEI. Trimming stripped 3 bases from V and 0 bases from J, with 9 bases between. This CDR3 reads CASSEAGSSYNSPLHF. The DNA of the CDR3 is TGTGCCAGCAGTGAGGCGGGGAGCTCCTATAATTCACCCCTCCACTTT.

This chain links TRBV9 with TRBJ2-7, with D possibly matching TRBD1 (5 bases). Germline CDR1 is SGDLS and CDR2 is YYNGEE. Trimming left V 4 bases short and J 0 bases short, with 14 bases between. The CDR3 is 15 amino acids. DNA of the CDR3: TGTGCCAGCAGCCACCGTTTAGGGGACTCCTACGAGCAGTACTTC. Amino acid sequence: CASSHRLGDSYEQYF. The whole variable domain, remainder taken from reference TRBV9 and TRBJ2-7, is DSGVTQTPKHLITATGQRVTLRCSPRSGDLSVYWYQQSLDQGLQFLIQYYNGEERAKGNILERFSAQQFPDLHSELNLSSLELGDSALYFCASSHRLGDSYEQYFGPGTRLTVT.

V gene TRBV11-2 combines with J gene TRBJ2-7; 8 bases map to TRBD2. The germline gives CDR1 SGHAT, CDR2 FQNNGV. The CDR3 extends over 16 amino acids. V shed 1 base, J shed 5 bases, and the junction held 10 bases outside the gene matches. The CDR3 sequence is CASSLAVGGARDEQYF. CDR3 nucleotides: TGTGCCAGCAGCTTAGCGGTCGGGGGGGCCCGCGACGAGCAGTACTTC.

This chain uses TRBV4-3 with TRBJ1-1; no firm D call. Germline assignment: CDR1 LGHNA and CDR2 YSLEER. CDR3 size: 14 residues. Trimming removed 3 bases at V and 5 bases at J, with 13 bases between. The CDR3 protein is CASSQVGRQTEAFF. CDR3 DNA: TGCGCCAGCAGCCAGGTGGGCCGGCAAACTGAAGCTTTCTTT.

The genes are TRBV24-1 and TRBJ2-6; weak D call: TRBD1 (7 bases). CDR1 and CDR2 from the germline V gene are KGHDR and SFDVKD. This CDR3 has 14 residues. V lost 9 bases, J lost 2 bases, and 10 bases lay in between. CDR3 amino acids: CATAGGTGANVLTF. The CDR3 DNA sequence: TGTGCCACCGCAGGGGGGACTGGGGCCAACGTCCTGACTTTC.

The chain combines TRBV30 with TRBJ1-3; 8 nucleotides align to TRBD1. This CDR3 spans 15 amino acids. From germline, CDR1 is GTSNPN and CDR2 SVGIG (reference sequence). Germline trimming cut 1 base from V and 4 bases from J; bases unmatched to any gene: 6. CDR3 DNA: TGTGCCTGGAGTGAGGGACAGGCGGGAGGAAACACCATATATTTT. The encoded protein is CAWSEGQAGGNTIYF.